The 6 T cell receptor beta chains below come from one sample, sequenced in a study of CD8+ T cells in alopecia areata (dated by TCRdb to 2016 to 2019). The receptor library was made with the immunoSEQ multiplex PCR assay. For TCR sequencing, RNA was extracted from every sample and reverse transcribed into cDNA to serve as template. TCRdb stores this immuneACCESS table with in-frame sequences only. Part of the clones is absent; in the studies checked, under half of the shortfall reflects unresolved V genes, and no reason is known for the rest. The sample contains around 190,000 clones, about 56% of them found a single time. About 5.3% of the sample is held by the ten biggest clonotypes. The material sequenced was CD8+ T cells sorted from blood. The origin of the receptors is a human donor in good health.

CDR3 sequence: CSVGQGNPYEQYF. The DNA for the CDR3 is TGCAGCGTTGGACAGGGGAATCCCTACGAGCAGTACTTC. V usage is TRBV29-1 and J usage is TRBJ2-7, with 8 positions matching TRBD1. Germline V gives CDR1 SQVTM, CDR2 ANQGSEA. The trim removed 4 bases at V and 2 bases at J, leaving 4 bases unmatched. The CDR3 runs to 13 residues.

The V and J genes are TRBV30 and TRBJ1-2, with 10 bases identical to TRBD1. Germline-derived CDR1 and CDR2 are GTSNPN and SVGIG (reference sequence). The CDR3 contains 13 residues. The J segment lost 6 bases and the V segment lost 5 bases, leaving 6 bases of the junction unmatched. CDR3 sequence reads: CAWDRGLTNGYTF. The CDR3, as DNA: TGTGCCTGGGACAGGGGGCTCACGAATGGCTACACCTTC.

The chain joins TRBV29-1 to TRBJ2-7; maybe TRBD2 (6 bases). The CDR3 covers 13 residues. V was shortened by 6 bases and J by 3 bases, with 15 bases between the two germline ends. Germline-derived CDR1 and CDR2 are SQVTM and ANQGSEA. This chain's CDR3 is CSVYDGGLYEQYF. CDR3 in DNA: TGCAGCGTCTACGACGGAGGGCTCTACGAGCAGTACTTC.

The chain links TRBV4-1 to TRBJ2-7, with unresolved D. The germline gives CDR1 MGHRA, CDR2 YSYEKL. CDR3 length: 14 amino acids. V was trimmed by 0 bases and J by 3 bases, leaving 9 bases between them. CDR3 sequence: CASSQDRADYEQYF. The CDR3 DNA follows: TGCGCCAGCAGCCAAGATAGGGCGGACTACGAGCAGTACTTC.

The V gene is TRBV29-1, the J gene TRBJ2-5, with 11 bases lining up with TRBD1. This CDR3 is 14 amino acids long. The germline gives CDR1 SQVTM, CDR2 ANQGSEA. V lost 6 bases and J lost 4; bases outside the gene matches: 7. As DNA, the CDR3 is TGCAGCGTCATGGGACAGGGGGTCGGAGAGACCCAGTACTTC. This encodes CSVMGQGVGETQYF. The variable domain in full, completed from reference TRBV29-1 and TRBJ2-5, reads SAVISQKPSRDICQRGTSLTIQCQVDSQVTMMFWYRQQPGQSLTLIATANQGSEATYESGFVIDKFPISRPNLTFSTLTVSNMSPEDSSIYLCSVMGQGVGETQYFGPGTRLLVL.

This clone has a handful of counts. The sample has other DNA sequences that encode this CDR3 too. V is TRBV5-1 and J is TRBJ2-7; D ambiguous. This CDR3 has 14 amino acids. The V end lost 2 bases, the J end lost 2 bases, and 11 bases lay between the germline ends. Germline V gene sequence: CDR1 SGHRS, CDR2 YFSETQ. DNA of the CDR3: TGCGCCAGCAGCTTAGACCGTGGCCCCTACGAGCAGTACTTC. Amino acid sequence: CASSLDRGPYEQYF.